These 8 T cell receptor beta chains came from one sample sequenced in a study of cytomegalovirus exposure and HLA in healthy donors. A multiplex PCR was run with 60 Vbeta primers and 13 Jbeta primers. Using immunoSEQ multiplex PCR, the repertoire was profiled, and TCRdb retains in-frame clones only, with some absent. This table holds 100,000 to 150,000 clones, about 81% found once. Sequencing input: PBMCs. The receptors stem from a woman between 40 and 55 years old in good health and CMV-seropositive.

The chain uses TRBV7-6 and TRBJ2-7, with D perhaps matching TRBD2 (6 bases). CDR1 SGHVS and CDR2 FNYEAQ come from the germline V gene. The CDR3 has 13 residues. V was cut by 8 bases and J by 6 bases, with 17 bases left in between. The CDR3, as DNA: TGTGCCAGCTTCGGGGACTCGTATTCCGAGCAGTACTTC. Translating gives CASFGDSYSEQYF.

This chain joins TRBV19 and TRBJ2-3; 9 bases align to TRBD2. J was trimmed by 2 bases and V by 10 bases; bases with no gene match: 7. The CDR3 extends over 14 amino acids. Germline CDR1 and CDR2: LNHDA and SQIVND (reference sequence). CDR3 nucleotides: TGTGCCACCGCGGGGGGGCTGAACACAGATACGCAGTATTTT. Residues: CATAGGLNTDTQYF.

The CDR3 DNA is TGTGCCAGCAGTCAGACCAGGGATACGCAGTATTTT. Translated, it gives CASSQTRDTQYF. This chain joins TRBV7-9 and TRBJ2-3, with D unresolved. CDR3 length: 12 amino acids. The germline CDR1 and CDR2 sequences are SEHNR and FQNEAQ (reference sequence). V shed 6 bases and J shed 6 bases, with 10 bases lying between them.

The V gene is TRBV2, the J gene TRBJ1-1, with 8 bases identical to TRBD1. Germline V gene sequence: CDR1 SNHLY, CDR2 FYNNEI. V shed 3 bases, J shed 3 bases, and the junction held 9 bases outside the gene matches. The CDR3 consists of 16 residues. CDR3 loop: CASSDPWQGAYTEAFF. CDR3 nucleotide sequence: TGTGCCAGCAGTGACCCGTGGCAGGGGGCGTACACTGAAGCTTTCTTT. The variable domain in full, with the rest retrieved from reference TRBV2 and TRBJ1-1, is EPEVTQTPSHQVTQMGQEVILRCVPISNHLYFYWYRQILGQKVEFLVSFYNNEISEKSEIFDDQFSVERPDGSNFTLKIRSTKLEDSAMYFCASSDPWQGAYTEAFFGQGTRLTVV.

This chain joins TRBV11-2 and TRBJ2-7; no firm D call. This CDR3 is built from 14 residues. Looked up from germline, CDR1 is SGHAT and CDR2 is FQNNGV. Trimming took 1 base from V and 3 from J, leaving 10 bases between them. The CDR3 DNA reads TGTGCCAGCAGCTTAGCCTTGGCAGACTACGAGCAGTACTTC. Protein product: CASSLALADYEQYF. The full variable domain, completed using reference TRBV11-2 and TRBJ2-7, is EAGVAQSPRYKIIEKRQSVAFWCNPISGHATLYWYQQILGQGPKLLIQFQNNGVVDDSQLPKDRFSAERLKGVDSTLKIQPAKLEDSAVYLCASSLALADYEQYFGPGTRLTVT.

The chain is built from TRBV6-6 and TRBJ2-5; 8 nucleotides agree with TRBD1. The better agreement between TRBJ2-7 and the DNA end casts doubt on the J call. From germline, CDR1 is MNHNY and CDR2 SVGAGI (reference sequence). CDR3 size: 14 residues. This CDR3 is CASSPTDRDYEQYF. The CDR3 DNA sequence: TGTGCCAGCAGCCCAACGGACAGGGACTACGAGCAGTACTTC.

The chain links TRBV5-3 to TRBJ2-5, with 8 bases that match TRBD2. Being an ORF, TRBV5-3 has a function that is uncertain. This CDR3 is 20 amino acids long. V dropped 4 bases and J dropped 0; count of bases not matched to a gene: 20. Written as DNA, the CDR3 is TGTGCCAGAAGCACATCCGGACTAGTTTTAGCGGGGACGTACCAAGAGACCCAGTACTTC. Amino acid sequence: CARSTSGLVLAGTYQETQYF.

V usage is TRBV12-5 and J usage is TRBJ1-3; D possibly corresponds to TRBD1 (5 bases). The CDR3 covers 16 residues. The germline V gene encodes CDR1 LGHNT and CDR2 FRNRAP. Trimming took off 5 bases at V and 0 bases at J, with 14 bases between the two ends. The CDR3 nucleotides are TGTGCTAGTGGTAGTGGGGCAGTCACCTCTGGAAACACCATATATTTT. This codes for CASGSGAVTSGNTIYF.